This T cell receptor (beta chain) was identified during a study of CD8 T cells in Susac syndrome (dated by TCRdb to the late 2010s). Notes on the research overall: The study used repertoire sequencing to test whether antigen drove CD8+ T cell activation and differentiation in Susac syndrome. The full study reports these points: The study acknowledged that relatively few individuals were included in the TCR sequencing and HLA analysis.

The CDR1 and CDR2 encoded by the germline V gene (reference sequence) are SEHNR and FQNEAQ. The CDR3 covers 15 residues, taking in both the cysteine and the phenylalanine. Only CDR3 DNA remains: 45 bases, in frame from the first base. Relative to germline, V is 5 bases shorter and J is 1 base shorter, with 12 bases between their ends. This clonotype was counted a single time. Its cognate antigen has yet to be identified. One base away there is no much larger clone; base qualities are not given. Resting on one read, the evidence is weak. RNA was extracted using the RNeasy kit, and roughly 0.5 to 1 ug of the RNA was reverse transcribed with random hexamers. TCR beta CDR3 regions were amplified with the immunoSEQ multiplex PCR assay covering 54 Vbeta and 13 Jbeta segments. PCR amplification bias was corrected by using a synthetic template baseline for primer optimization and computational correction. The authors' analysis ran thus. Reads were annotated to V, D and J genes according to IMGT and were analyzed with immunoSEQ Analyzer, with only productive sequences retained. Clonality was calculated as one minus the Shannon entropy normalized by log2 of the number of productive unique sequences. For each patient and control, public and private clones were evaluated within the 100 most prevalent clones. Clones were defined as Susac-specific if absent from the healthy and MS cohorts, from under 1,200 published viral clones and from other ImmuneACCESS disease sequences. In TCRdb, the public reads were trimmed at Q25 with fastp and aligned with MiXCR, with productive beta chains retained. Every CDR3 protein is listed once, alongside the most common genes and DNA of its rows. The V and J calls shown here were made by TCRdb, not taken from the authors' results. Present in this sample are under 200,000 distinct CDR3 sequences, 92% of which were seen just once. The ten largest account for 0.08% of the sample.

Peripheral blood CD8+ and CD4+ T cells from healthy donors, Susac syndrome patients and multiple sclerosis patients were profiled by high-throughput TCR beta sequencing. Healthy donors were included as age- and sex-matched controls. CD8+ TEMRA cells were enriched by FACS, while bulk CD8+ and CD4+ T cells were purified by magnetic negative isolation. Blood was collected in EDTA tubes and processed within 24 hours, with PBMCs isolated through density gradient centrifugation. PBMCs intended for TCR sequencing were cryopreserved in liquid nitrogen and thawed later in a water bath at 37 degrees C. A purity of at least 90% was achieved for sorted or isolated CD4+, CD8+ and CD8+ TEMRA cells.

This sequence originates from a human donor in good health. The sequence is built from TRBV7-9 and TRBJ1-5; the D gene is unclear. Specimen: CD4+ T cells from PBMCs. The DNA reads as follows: TGTGCCAGCAGCCGCCTCGAAGGGAGCAATCAGCCCCAGCATTTT. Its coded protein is CASSRLEGSNQPQHF.